The rows below give T cell receptor beta chains drawn from one sample of a study of blood T cell repertoires in COVID-19. Only in-frame clones appear in the TCRdb table, and some are missing; sequencing was by immunoSEQ multiplex PCR. Of about 120,000 clones listed, around four fifths are singletons. Sequenced: peripheral blood. These receptors were obtained from a man aged 55-75 years with acute or convalescent COVID-19. Each CDR3 is given with its conserved first and last residue. Each record gives: J gene, V gene, clone size, D gene, CDR3 DNA, CDR3 protein. The D gene is left open where the match is weak. Clone size is not always given. Where it is, it says once, few, many or a class for expanded clones.

TRBJ2-5 | TRBV19 | . | TRBD2 | TGTGCCAGTAGAACTAGCGGGAGGTCCCAAGAGACCCAGTACTTC | CASRTSGRSQETQYF
TRBJ2-1 | TRBV15 | . | TRBD1 | TGTGCCACCAGCAGAGATCGGGGGACAGGGGGCAATGAGCAGTTCTTC | CATSRDRGTGGNEQFF
TRBJ1-5 | TRBV6-5 | few | . | TGTGCCAGCAGCCTCCCGAATCAGCCCCAGCATTTT | CASSLPNQPQHF
TRBJ1-2 | TRBV4-1 | . | TRBD1 | TGCGCCAGCAGCCAGCAGACAGGGATTGGCTATGGCTACACCTTC | CASSQQTGIGYGYTF
TRBJ1-6 | TRBV6-5 | few | . | TGTGCCAGCGAGGCCAGCTCCTATAATTCACCCCTCCACTTT | CASEASSYNSPLHF
TRBJ1-1 | TRBV29-1 | . | TRBD1 | TGCAGCGTTGAAGAGAGGCAGGCAGGGGGGACTGAAGCTTTCTTT | CSVEERQAGGTEAFF
TRBJ2-2 | TRBV3-1/TRBV3-2 | . | TRBD1 | TGTGCCAGCAGCCCGACAGGGGGTTCGAACACCGGGGAGCTGTTTTTT | CASSPTGGSNTGELFF
TRBJ2-1 | TRBV28 | . | . | TGTGCCAGCAGTTTGGCTAGCCACTACAATGAGCAGTTCTTC | CASSLASHYNEQFF
TRBJ2-1 | TRBV7-3 | . | TRBD2 | TGTGCCAGCAGCTCGGGACTAGCGCAGAATGAGCAGTTCTTC | CASSSGLAQNEQFF
TRBJ1-5 | TRBV7-9 | . | . | TGTGCCAGCAGCCCCCGGGGTTTCGGCAATCAGCCCCAGCATTTT | CASSPRGFGNQPQHF
TRBJ1-4 | TRBV5-1 | . | TRBD1 | TGCGCCAGCCGACAGGGACCCGCAGGAGAAAAACTGTTTTTT | CASRQGPAGEKLFF
TRBJ2-5 | TRBV5-6 | once | . | TGTGCCAGCAGCTTTGATCGAGGGAGAGGAGAAAAAGAGACCCAGTACTTC | CASSFDRGRGEKETQYF
TRBJ2-5 | TRBV5-1 | . | TRBD1 | TGCGCCAGCAGCTCCCGACAGGGGGCCCAAGAGACCCAGTACTTC | CASSSRQGAQETQYF
TRBJ1-2 | TRBV30 | . | TRBD1 | TGTGCCTGGATTCCCCCCCAGGGGGGCCTTAACTATGGCTACACCTTC | CAWIPPQGGLNYGYTF
TRBJ2-5 | TRBV6-5 | . | . | TGTGCCAGCACCTTGCTTGGGGGGTCCCAAGAGACCCAGTACTTC | CASTLLGGSQETQYF
TRBJ2-1 | TRBV19 | . | . | TGTGCCAGTAGTATGCGTGACTGGGTACCCTACAATGAGCAGTTCTTC | CASSMRDWVPYNEQFF
TRBJ2-1 | TRBV7-2 | . | . | TGTGCCAGCAGCGCCCCCCGCGGGGGCTCCAACAATGAGCAGTTCTTC | CASSAPRGGSNNEQFF
TRBJ1-1 | TRBV5-1 | . | . | TGCGCCAGCAGCTTGGAAGGGAGGGACACTGAAGCTTTCTTT | CASSLEGRDTEAFF
TRBJ2-1 | TRBV6-4 | . | TRBD1 | TGTGCCAGCAGTAGACAGGGGACGACGAGGGATGAGCAGTTCTTC | CASSRQGTTRDEQFF
TRBJ1-5 | TRBV28 | large | TRBD1 | TGTGCCAGCAGTGTGGGGACAGGGGTGGTTCAGCCCCAGCATTTT | CASSVGTGVVQPQHF
TRBJ2-7 | TRBV6-6 | . | TRBD1 | TGTGCCAGCAGTTACTCGTACAGGGGCCAGCACGAGCAGTACTTC | CASSYSYRGQHEQYF
TRBJ1-1 | TRBV29-1 | . | . | TGCAGCGTCCTCCCCGGAGGTACTGAAGCTTTCTTT | CSVLPGGTEAFF
TRBJ1-5 | TRBV7-2 | . | . | TGTGCCAGCAGCCCGCGAGTTTCCGCGGCTTATAGCAATCAGCCCCAGCATTTT | CASSPRVSAAYSNQPQHF
TRBJ2-5 | TRBV4-2 | . | . | TGTGCCAGCAGCCAAGCGTCTACCTGGGGGGTACTCCAAGAGACCCAGTACTTC | CASSQASTWGVLQETQYF
TRBJ1-2 | TRBV5-4 | once | . | TGTGCCAGCAGCTGGGCAGGGGTCTATGGCTACACCTTC | CASSWAGVYGYTF
TRBJ2-4 | TRBV28 | . | TRBD1 | TGTGCCAGCAGTCCGACAGGGAACATTCAGTACTTC | CASSPTGNIQYF
TRBJ2-3 | TRBV7-6 | . | TRBD2 | TGTGCCAGCAGCTCAGTAGCGGGAGAAGCAGATACGCAGTATTTT | CASSSVAGEADTQYF
TRBJ2-5 | TRBV9 | . | . | TGTGCCAGCAGCGTAGTGGGGCTTCAAGAGACCCAGTACTTC | CASSVVGLQETQYF
TRBJ1-2 | TRBV28 | . | . | TGTGCCAGCAGTACTACGGCCCTTGGCTACACCTTC | CASSTTALGYTF
TRBJ2-5 | TRBV9 | . | TRBD2 | TGTGCCAGCAGCATCGGACTAGCGGGTGGTGAGACCCAGTACTTC | CASSIGLAGGETQYF
TRBJ2-3 | TRBV19 | . | . | TGTGCCAGTAGTGCGGCAGATCTCCCAGATACGCAGTATTTT | CASSAADLPDTQYF
TRBJ1-3 | TRBV5-1 | . | TRBD1 | TGCGCCAGCAGCGGAATGACAGGGACTGGAAACACCATATATTTT | CASSGMTGTGNTIYF
TRBJ2-7 | TRBV20-1 | . | . | TGCAGTGCTAGACAGGTGTCCGAGCAGTACTTC | CSARQVSEQYF
TRBJ2-7 | TRBV7-6 | . | TRBD1 | TGTGCCAGCAGCCCCGGGACAGGGATGCCCTACGAGCAGTACTTC | CASSPGTGMPYEQYF
TRBJ2-1 | TRBV7-9 | . | . | TGTGCCAGCAGCCAGGGACTCGTAAATGAGCAGTTCTTC | CASSQGLVNEQFF
TRBJ1-1 | TRBV28 | . | TRBD1 | TGTGCCAGCACTACAGGGGTCACTGAAGCTTTCTTT | CASTTGVTEAFF
TRBJ2-7 | TRBV6-5 | . | . | TGTGCCAGCAGACAGACAGTCTACGAGCAGTACTTC | CASRQTVYEQYF
TRBJ1-2 | TRBV29-1 | . | . | TGCAGCGTCCTCCACTATGGCTACACCTTC | CSVLHYGYTF
TRBJ2-7 | TRBV7-2 | . | TRBD1 | TGTGCCAGCAGCCCCGGACAGGGGCACTACGAGCAGTACTTC | CASSPGQGHYEQYF
TRBJ1-6 | TRBV15 | . | TRBD1 | TGTGCCACCAGCAGGGGCCAGGGGGCGGGGAATTCACCCCTCCACTTT | CATSRGQGAGNSPLHF
TRBJ1-2 | TRBV20-1 | . | . | TGCAGTGCTAGTCAAAAAGGTGGCCGGGGAAACTATTATGGCTACACCTTC | CSASQKGGRGNYYGYTF
TRBJ2-7 | TRBV7-9 | . | . | TGTGCCAGCAGCCAAGCGAGCCCTTACGAGCAGTACTTC | CASSQASPYEQYF